A selection of T cell receptor beta chains follows, all from one sample in a study of T cells after yellow fever vaccination. TCRdb re-analysed the 5' RACE reads in MiXCR, keeping a single row per CDR3 protein. Here the sample spans 300,000 to 350,000 distinct CDR3 sequences, almost 4% being singletons. The sequenced sample was PBMCs, obtained 5 days after the yellow fever booster vaccination. The receptors here all came from a man younger than 30 who received the YFV17D yellow fever vaccine. Each CDR3 is given with its conserved first and last residue.

j_call | cdr3_length | v_call | cdr3_aa
TRBJ2-5 | 13 | TRBV5-4 | CASSRTQQETQYF
TRBJ1-6 | 18 | TRBV7-8 | CASSPGTGGASYNSPLHF
TRBJ1-5 | 15 | TRBV11-2 | CASSLGSGNGQPQHF
TRBJ1-4 | 11 | TRBV29-1 | CSVERNEKLFF
TRBJ2-5 | 13 | TRBV6-5 | CASSYRDQETQYF
TRBJ1-2 | 15 | TRBV20-1 | CSAPRAGGGYYGYTF
TRBJ2-5 | 14 | TRBV28 | CASSPRGGIKTQYF
TRBJ1-2 | 16 | TRBV6-1 | CASSAFVGTGNYGYTF
TRBJ2-1 | 17 | TRBV5-1 | CASSPSGIAGPYNEQFF
TRBJ2-2 | 14 | TRBV4-3 | CASSHTGGTGELFF
TRBJ1-6 | 12 | TRBV5-3 | CAREGGLSPLHF
TRBJ1-1 | 15 | TRBV5-4 | CASSLSSNMNTEAFF
TRBJ2-5 | 15 | TRBV7-8 | CASVSRDSKGETQYF
TRBJ1-5 | 14 | TRBV7-2 | CASSFGYGNQPQHF
TRBJ2-3 | 16 | TRBV7-3 | CASSLGGLAGTDTQYF
TRBJ1-3 | 13 | TRBV2 | CASTGTSGNTIYF
TRBJ2-1 | 15 | TRBV5-1 | CASSFQGLADNEQFF
TRBJ1-5 | 15 | TRBV6-5 | CASSSDRGRRQPQHF
TRBJ2-2 | 16 | TRBV4-3 | CASSQEVQGRTGELFF
TRBJ1-2 | 12 | TRBV7-9 | CASSTGGYGYTF
TRBJ2-2 | 14 | TRBV6-2/TRBV6-3 | CASSYSRVAGELFF